This entry features one TCR beta chain sequence. A junction boundary mismatches the germline segment, possibly from a read error. This specimen comes from a study of CD8+CD57+ T cells in acquired aplastic anemia. The CDR3 has 13 residues. The germline V gene encodes CDR1 SNHLY and CDR2 FYNNEI. CDR3 and TCR beta VDJ profiling relied on a genomic DNA template. TCRdb independently ran MiXCR on the reads; one entry per CDR3 protein. Of hundreds of thousands of distinct CDR3 sequences in the sample, 82% were seen once. The authors sequenced patients whose flow cytometry had shown CD8+CD57+ cell expansion. The chain employs TRBV2 and TRBJ2-1; maybe TRBD2 (6 bases). The sequenced sample consisted of sorted CD4+, CD8+, or CD8+CD57+ T cells (not recorded which) from PBMCs. This TCR was sampled from a human donor with aplastic anemia. CDR3 in amino acids: CTSTDGRHNEQFF. As DNA, the CDR3 is TGTACCAGCACTGATGGGAGGCACAATGAGCAGTTCTTC.